Detailed here is one T cell receptor (beta chain). Some clones are missing from TCRdb's copy, which holds only in-frame ones; the method was immunoSEQ multiplex PCR. The data contain 200,000 to 300,000 clones, around 82% of them singletons. These data come from a study of blood T cell repertoires in COVID-19. Study summary: Sources were T cells, B-cell-depleted T cells, or PBMCs; the material itself was cDNA or gDNA.

Study members were between 18 and 89 years old and lived in about two dozen US regions. Germline CDR1 is MNHNY and CDR2 is SVGAGI (reference sequence). J gave up 4 bases and V 6 bases, and 10 bases lay outside the gene matches. This CDR3 is 16 amino acids long. The genes are TRBV6-6 and TRBJ2-3; 10 positions agree with TRBD2. The TCR originated in a woman aged 40 to 50 who had been exposed to COVID-19. The specimen sequenced was PBMCs or T cells enriched from blood (not recorded which). The CDR3 coding sequence is TGTGCCAGCAGATTACAGCGGGGGGGCCTCCCAGATACGCAGTATTTT. This codes for CASRLQRGGLPDTQYF.